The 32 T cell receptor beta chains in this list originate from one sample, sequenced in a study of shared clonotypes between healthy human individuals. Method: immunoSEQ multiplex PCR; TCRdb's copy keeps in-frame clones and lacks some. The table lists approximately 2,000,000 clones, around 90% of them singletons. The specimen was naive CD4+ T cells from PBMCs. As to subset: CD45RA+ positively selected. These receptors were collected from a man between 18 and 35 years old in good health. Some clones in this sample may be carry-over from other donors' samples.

The CDR3, as DNA: TGTGCCAGCAGCCGTTGGGCGGGAGAGACCCAGTACTTC. Translating it yields CASSRWAGETQYF. This chain connects TRBV27 to TRBJ2-5, with D perhaps matching TRBD2 (5 bases). The germline CDR1 and CDR2 sequences are MNHEY and SMNVEV (reference sequence). This CDR3 has 13 residues. The V end was cut by 6 bases, the J end by 4 bases, with 12 bases between.

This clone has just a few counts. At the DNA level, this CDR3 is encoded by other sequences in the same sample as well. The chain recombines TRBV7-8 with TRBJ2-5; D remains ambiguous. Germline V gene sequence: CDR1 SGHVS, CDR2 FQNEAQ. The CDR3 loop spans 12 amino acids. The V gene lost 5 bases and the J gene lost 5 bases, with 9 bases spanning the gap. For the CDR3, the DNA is TGTGCCAGCAGCCTCGTCCGGGAGACCCAGTACTTC. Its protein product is CASSLVRETQYF.

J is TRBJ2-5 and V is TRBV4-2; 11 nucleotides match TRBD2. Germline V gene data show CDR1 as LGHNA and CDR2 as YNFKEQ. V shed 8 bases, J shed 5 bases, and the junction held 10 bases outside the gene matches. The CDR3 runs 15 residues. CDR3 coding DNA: TGTGCCAGCGACTTAGCGGGAGGGCCCGGGGAGACCCAGTACTTC. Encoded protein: CASDLAGGPGETQYF.

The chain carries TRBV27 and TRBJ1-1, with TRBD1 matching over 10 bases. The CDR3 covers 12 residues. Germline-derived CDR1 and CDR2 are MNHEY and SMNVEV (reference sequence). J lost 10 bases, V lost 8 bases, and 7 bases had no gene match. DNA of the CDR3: TGTGCCAGCGGAGACAGGGGGCTTCGAGCTTTCTTT. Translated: CASGDRGLRAFF.

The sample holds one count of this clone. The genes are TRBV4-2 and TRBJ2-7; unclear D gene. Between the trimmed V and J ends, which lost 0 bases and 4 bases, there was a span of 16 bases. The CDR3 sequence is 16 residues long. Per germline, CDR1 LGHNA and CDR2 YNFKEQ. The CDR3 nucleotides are TGTGCCAGCAGCCAAGATCTACAGCCTGAAGCGTACGAGCAGTACTTC. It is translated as CASSQDLQPEAYEQYF.

CDR3 sequence reads: CASTSGTSSYEQYF. The CDR3 DNA sequence: TGTGCCAGCACTAGCGGGACCAGCTCCTACGAGCAGTACTTC. The V gene is TRBV28, the J gene TRBJ2-7; 9 bases map to TRBD2. The CDR3 length is 14 residues. The ends lost 7 bases at V and 0 bases at J; junction bases unmatched: 4. Per the germline V gene, CDR1 is MDHEN and CDR2 is SYDVKM. Full variable domain (outside the CDR3, taken from reference TRBV28 and TRBJ2-7): DVKVTQSSRYLVKRTGEKVFLECVQDMDHENMFWYRQDPGLGLRLIYFSYDVKMKEKGDIPEGYSVSREKKERFSLILESASTNQTSMYLCASTSGTSSYEQYFGPGTRLTVT.

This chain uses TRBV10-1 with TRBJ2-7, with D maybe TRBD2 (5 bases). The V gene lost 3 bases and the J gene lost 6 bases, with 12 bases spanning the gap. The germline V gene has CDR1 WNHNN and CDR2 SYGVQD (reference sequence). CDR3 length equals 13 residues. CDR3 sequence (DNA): TGCGCCAGCAGTGACCCCTATCGGGGCGAGCAGTACTTC. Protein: CASSDPYRGEQYF.

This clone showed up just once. The CDR3 DNA is TGTGCCAGCAGCCGGGGGACAGAATACAACGAGCAGTACTTC. It codes for CASSRGTEYNEQYF. This chain connects TRBV5-4 to TRBJ2-7, with D tentatively TRBD1 (7 bases). Germline V lookup: CDR1 SGHNT, CDR2 YYREEE (reference sequence). The V and J ends lost 4 bases and 5 bases respectively, with 16 bases between them. The CDR3 spans 14 residues.

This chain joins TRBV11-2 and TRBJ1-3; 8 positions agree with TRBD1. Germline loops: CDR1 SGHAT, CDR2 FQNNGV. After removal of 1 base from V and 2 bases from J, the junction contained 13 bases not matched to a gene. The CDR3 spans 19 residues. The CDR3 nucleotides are TGTGCCAGCAGCTTAGTGGGCCCGACAGGGGTTACACCTGGAAACACCATATATTTT. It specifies CASSLVGPTGVTPGNTIYF.

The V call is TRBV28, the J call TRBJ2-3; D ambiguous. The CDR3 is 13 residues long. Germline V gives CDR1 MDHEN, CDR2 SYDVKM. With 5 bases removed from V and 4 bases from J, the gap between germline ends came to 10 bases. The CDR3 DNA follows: TGTGCCAGCAGTCCTCAGATATCAGATACGCAGTATTTT. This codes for CASSPQISDTQYF.

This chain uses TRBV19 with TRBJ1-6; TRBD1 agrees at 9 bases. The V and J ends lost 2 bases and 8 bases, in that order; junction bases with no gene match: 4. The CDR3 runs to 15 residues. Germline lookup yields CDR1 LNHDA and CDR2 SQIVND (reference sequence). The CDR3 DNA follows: TGTGCCAGTAGTATAACAGGGGGCTCGGATTCACCCCTCCACTTT. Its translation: CASSITGGSDSPLHF.

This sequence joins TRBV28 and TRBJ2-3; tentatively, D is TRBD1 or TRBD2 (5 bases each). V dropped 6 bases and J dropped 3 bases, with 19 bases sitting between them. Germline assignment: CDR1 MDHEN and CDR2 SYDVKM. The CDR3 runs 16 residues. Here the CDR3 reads CASSPSGLPKTDTQYF. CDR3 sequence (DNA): TGTGCCAGCAGCCCATCGGGGCTCCCCAAGACAGATACGCAGTATTTT.

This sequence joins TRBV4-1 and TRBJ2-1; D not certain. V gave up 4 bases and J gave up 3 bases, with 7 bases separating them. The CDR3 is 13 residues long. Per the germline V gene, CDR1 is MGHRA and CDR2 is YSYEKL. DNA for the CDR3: TGCGCCAGCAGCCTCGGCGGCTACAATGAGCAGTTCTTC. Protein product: CASSLGGYNEQFF.

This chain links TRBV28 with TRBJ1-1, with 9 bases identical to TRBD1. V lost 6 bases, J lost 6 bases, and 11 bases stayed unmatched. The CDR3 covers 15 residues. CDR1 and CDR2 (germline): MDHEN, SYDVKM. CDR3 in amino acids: CASSLAGTGKPEAFF. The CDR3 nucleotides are TGTGCCAGCAGCCTAGCAGGGACAGGGAAACCTGAAGCTTTCTTT. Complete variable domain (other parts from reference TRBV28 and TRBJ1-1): DVKVTQSSRYLVKRTGEKVFLECVQDMDHENMFWYRQDPGLGLRLIYFSYDVKMKEKGDIPEGYSVSREKKERFSLILESASTNQTSMYLCASSLAGTGKPEAFFGQGTRLTVV.

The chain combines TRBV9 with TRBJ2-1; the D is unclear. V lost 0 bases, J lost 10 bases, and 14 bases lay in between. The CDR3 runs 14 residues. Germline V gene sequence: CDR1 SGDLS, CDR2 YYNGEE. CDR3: CASSVAHIASEQFF. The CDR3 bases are TGTGCCAGCAGCGTAGCCCACATCGCGAGCGAGCAGTTCTTC.

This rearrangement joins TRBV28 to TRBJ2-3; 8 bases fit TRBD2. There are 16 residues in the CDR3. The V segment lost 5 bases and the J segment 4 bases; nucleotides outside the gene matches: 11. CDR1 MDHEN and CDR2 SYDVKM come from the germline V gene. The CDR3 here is CASSRTRGLVSDTQYF. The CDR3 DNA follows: TGTGCCAGCAGTAGAACGCGGGGACTAGTGTCAGATACGCAGTATTTT. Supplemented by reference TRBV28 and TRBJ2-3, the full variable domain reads DVKVTQSSRYLVKRTGEKVFLECVQDMDHENMFWYRQDPGLGLRLIYFSYDVKMKEKGDIPEGYSVSREKKERFSLILESASTNQTSMYLCASSRTRGLVSDTQYFGPGTRLTVL.

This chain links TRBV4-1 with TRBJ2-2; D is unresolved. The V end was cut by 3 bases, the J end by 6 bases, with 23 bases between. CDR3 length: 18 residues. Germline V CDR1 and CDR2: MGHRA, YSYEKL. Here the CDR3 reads CASSHLMRASPPPGELFF. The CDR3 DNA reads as TGCGCCAGCAGCCATTTAATGCGAGCCTCTCCCCCGCCCGGGGAGCTGTTTTTT.

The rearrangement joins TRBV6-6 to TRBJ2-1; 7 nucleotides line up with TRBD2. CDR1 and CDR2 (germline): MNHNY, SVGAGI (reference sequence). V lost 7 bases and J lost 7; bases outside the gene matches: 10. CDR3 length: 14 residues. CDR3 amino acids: CASKWGGPGNEQFF. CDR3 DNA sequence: TGTGCCAGCAAATGGGGAGGGCCCGGGAATGAGCAGTTCTTC.

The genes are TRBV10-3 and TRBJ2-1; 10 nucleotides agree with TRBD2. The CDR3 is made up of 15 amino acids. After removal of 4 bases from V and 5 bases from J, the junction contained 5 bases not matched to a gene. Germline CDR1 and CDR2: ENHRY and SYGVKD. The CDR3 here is CAISVGLAENNEQFF. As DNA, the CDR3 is TGTGCCATCAGTGTCGGACTAGCGGAAAACAATGAGCAGTTCTTC.

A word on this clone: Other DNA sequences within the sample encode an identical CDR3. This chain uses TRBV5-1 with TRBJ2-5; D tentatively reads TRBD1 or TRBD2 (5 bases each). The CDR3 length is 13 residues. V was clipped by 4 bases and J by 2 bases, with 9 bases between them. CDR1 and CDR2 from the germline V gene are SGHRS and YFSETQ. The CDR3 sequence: CASSRGLQETQYF. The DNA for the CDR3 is TGCGCCAGCAGCCGGGGCCTTCAAGAGACCCAGTACTTC. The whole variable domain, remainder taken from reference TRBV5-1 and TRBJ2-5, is KAGVTQTPRYLIKTRGQQVTLSCSPISGHRSVSWYQQTPGQGLQFLFEYFSETQRNKGNFPGRFSGRQFSNSRSEMNVSTLELGDSALYLCASSRGLQETQYFGPGTRLLVL.

The CDR3: CASSSLRDGRQGNYGYTF. The DNA of the CDR3 is TGTGCCAGCAGCTCACTTCGAGATGGGAGACAGGGAAACTATGGCTACACCTTC. The gene calls are TRBV11-2 and TRBJ1-2, with 7 bases matching TRBD1. Germline CDR1 is SGHAT and CDR2 is FQNNGV. This CDR3 is built from 18 residues. After removal of 4 bases from V and 2 bases from J, the junction contained 16 bases not matched to a gene.

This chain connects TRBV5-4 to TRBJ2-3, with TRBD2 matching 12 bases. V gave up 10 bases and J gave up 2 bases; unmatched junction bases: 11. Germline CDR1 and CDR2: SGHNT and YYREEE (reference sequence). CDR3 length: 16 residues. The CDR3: CALTSGSVGATDTQYF. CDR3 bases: TGTGCCCTGACTAGCGGGAGCGTCGGGGCCACAGATACGCAGTATTTT.

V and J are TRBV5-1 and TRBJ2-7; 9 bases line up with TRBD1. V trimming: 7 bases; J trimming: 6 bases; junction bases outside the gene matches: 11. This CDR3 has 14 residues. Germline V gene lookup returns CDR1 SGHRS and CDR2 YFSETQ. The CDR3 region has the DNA TGCGCCAGCTCTTGGACAGGGGCCAACCCCGAGCAGTACTTC. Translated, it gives CASSWTGANPEQYF. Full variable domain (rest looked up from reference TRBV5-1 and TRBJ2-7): KAGVTQTPRYLIKTRGQQVTLSCSPISGHRSVSWYQQTPGQGLQFLFEYFSETQRNKGNFPGRFSGRQFSNSRSEMNVSTLELGDSALYLCASSWTGANPEQYFGPGTRLTVT.

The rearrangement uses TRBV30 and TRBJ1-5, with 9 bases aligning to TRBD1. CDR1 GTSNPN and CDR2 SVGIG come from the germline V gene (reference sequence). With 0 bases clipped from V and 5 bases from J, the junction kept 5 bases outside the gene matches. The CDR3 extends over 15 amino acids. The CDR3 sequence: CAWSVRDREYQPQHF. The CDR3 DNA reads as TGTGCCTGGAGTGTTCGGGACAGGGAATATCAGCCCCAGCATTTT. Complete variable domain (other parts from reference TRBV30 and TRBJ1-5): SQTIHQWPATLVQPVGSPLSLECTVEGTSNPNLYWYRQAAGRGLQLLFYSVGIGQISSEVPQNLSASRPQDRQFILSSKKLLLSDSGFYLCAWSVRDREYQPQHFGDGTRLSIL.

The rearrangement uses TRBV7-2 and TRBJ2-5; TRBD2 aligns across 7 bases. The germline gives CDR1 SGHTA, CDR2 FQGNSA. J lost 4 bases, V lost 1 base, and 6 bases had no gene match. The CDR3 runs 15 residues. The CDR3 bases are TGTGCCAGCAGCTTAGGGGGGGGAGCGCCAGAGACCCAGTACTTC. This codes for CASSLGGGAPETQYF.

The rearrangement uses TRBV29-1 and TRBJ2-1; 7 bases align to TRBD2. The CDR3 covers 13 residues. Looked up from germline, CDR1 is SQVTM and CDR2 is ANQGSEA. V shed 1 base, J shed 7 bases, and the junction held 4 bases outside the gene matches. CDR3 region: CSVEGGRVNEQFF. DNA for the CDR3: TGCAGCGTTGAAGGCGGGAGAGTGAATGAGCAGTTCTTC.

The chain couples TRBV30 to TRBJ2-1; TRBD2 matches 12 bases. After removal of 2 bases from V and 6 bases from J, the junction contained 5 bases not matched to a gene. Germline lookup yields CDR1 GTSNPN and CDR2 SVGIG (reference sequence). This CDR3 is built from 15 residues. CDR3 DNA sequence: TGTGCCTGGAGTCTCCTAGCGGGAGGGACCAATGAGCAGTTCTTC. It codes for CAWSLLAGGTNEQFF.

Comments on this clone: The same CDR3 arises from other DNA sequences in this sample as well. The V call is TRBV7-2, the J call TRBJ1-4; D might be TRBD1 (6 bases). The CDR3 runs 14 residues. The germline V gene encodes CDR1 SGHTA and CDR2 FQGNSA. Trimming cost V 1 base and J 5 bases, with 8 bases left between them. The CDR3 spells CASSLGRGNEKLFF. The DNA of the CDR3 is TGTGCCAGCAGCTTAGGCAGGGGAAATGAAAAACTGTTTTTT.

This CDR3 is CASSQGGAGTQYF. In DNA, the CDR3 is TGTGCCAGCAGCCAAGGTGGGGCCGGGACCCAGTACTTC. J is TRBJ2-5 and V is TRBV14; possible D gene TRBD1, 5 bases. V shed 1 base and J shed 7 bases, with 10 bases lying between them. The CDR3 sequence is 13 residues long. Germline V gene data show CDR1 as SGHDN and CDR2 as FVKESK.

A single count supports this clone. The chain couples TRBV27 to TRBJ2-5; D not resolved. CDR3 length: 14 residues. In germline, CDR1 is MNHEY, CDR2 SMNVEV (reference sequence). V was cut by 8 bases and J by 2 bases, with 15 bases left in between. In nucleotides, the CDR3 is TGTGCCAGCTGGGCCGGGCCAACTCAAGAGACCCAGTACTTC. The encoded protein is CASWAGPTQETQYF.

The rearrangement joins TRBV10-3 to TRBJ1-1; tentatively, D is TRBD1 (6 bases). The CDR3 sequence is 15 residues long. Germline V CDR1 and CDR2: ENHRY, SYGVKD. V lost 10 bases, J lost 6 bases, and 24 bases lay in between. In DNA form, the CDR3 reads TGTGCCACAAGGGACACCGCCCGGGCGAAGTCTGAAGCTTTCTTT. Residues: CATRDTARAKSEAFF.

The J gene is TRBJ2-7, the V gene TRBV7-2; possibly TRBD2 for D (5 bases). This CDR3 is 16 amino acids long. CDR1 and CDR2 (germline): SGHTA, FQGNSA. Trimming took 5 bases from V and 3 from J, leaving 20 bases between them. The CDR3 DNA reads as TGTGCCAGCAGCCCCCCCGACGTAGCAGACTACTACGAGCAGTACTTC. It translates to CASSPPDVADYYEQYF.